These 5 T cell receptor beta chains were sequenced from one sample in a study of T cell responses to AZD1222 COVID-19 vaccine (TCRdb year 2021). The method behind the library was the immunoSEQ multiplex PCR assay. TCRdb holds this immuneACCESS table with in-frame rearrangements only. Some clones are missing; in checked studies, unresolved V genes explain under half, and the rest has no known cause. This sample has around 150,000 clones in its table, and around 94% of those were observed once. The ten largest make up around 1.3% of the sample. This specimen's time point label, interpreted: baseline before first vaccination. Sequenced material: peripheral blood, taken on day 0 of AZD1222 vaccination. These receptors were taken from an adult in good health.

J is TRBJ1-1 and V is TRBV12-3 or TRBV12-4, with D tentatively TRBD1 (6 bases). Trimming removed 5 bases from V and 5 bases from J, with 12 bases in between. There are 13 residues in the CDR3. CDR3 in DNA: TGTGCCAGCAGTCCTACAGGGCTAACTGAAGCTTTCTTT. It encodes CASSPTGLTEAFF.

The chain employs TRBV29-1 and TRBJ1-2, with 7 bases aligning to TRBD1. The CDR3 sequence is 13 residues long. Trimming took 6 bases from V and 0 from J; bases not matched to a gene: 4. Germline V lookup: CDR1 SQVTM, CDR2 ANQGSEA. CDR3 bases: TGCAGCGTGCAGGACAGGCCTAACTATGGCTACACCTTC. Residues: CSVQDRPNYGYTF.

Concerning this clone: The sample has other DNA sequences that encode this CDR3 too. The V gene is TRBV5-4, the J gene TRBJ2-4; D is unclear. The CDR3 is 14 amino acids. The ends were cut back, 2 bases at V and 1 base at J, with 7 bases in the middle. Germline values: CDR1 SGHNT, CDR2 YYREEE (reference sequence). CDR3 sequence reads: CASSLGLAKNIQYF. CDR3 sequence (DNA): TGTGCCAGCAGCTTAGGTCTGGCCAAAAACATTCAGTACTTC.

The chain joins TRBV7-6 to TRBJ1-6; 8 bases are a match to TRBD1. Unmatched junction bases numbered 0, after V lost 1 base and J lost 7 bases. The CDR3 contains 14 residues. From germline, CDR1 is SGHVS and CDR2 FNYEAQ. The DNA for the CDR3 is TGTGCCAGCAGCTTAGGGACAGGGAATTCACCCCTCCACTTT. Its protein is CASSLGTGNSPLHF. The full variable domain, in which reference TRBV7-6 and TRBJ1-6 provide the parts outside the CDR3, is GAGVSQSPRYKVTKRGQDVALRCDPISGHVSLYWYRQALGQGPEFLTYFNYEAQQDKSGLPNDRFSAERPEGSISTLTIQRTEQRDSAMYRCASSLGTGNSPLHFGNGTRLTVT.

The chain couples TRBV5-1 to TRBJ2-5; TRBD2 might be the D (6 bases). Trimming pared 0 bases from V and 4 bases from J, leaving 16 bases between. CDR1 and CDR2 from the germline V gene are SGHRS and YFSETQ. This CDR3 region has 16 residues. The CDR3 protein is CASSLDLGAGGETQYF. In nucleotides, the CDR3 is TGCGCCAGCAGCTTGGATCTTGGAGCGGGCGGAGAGACCCAGTACTTC.